The 16 T cell receptor beta chains presented below share a single source sample, sequenced in a study of T cell responses to AZD1222 COVID-19 vaccine. This table comes from immunoSEQ multiplex PCR, and its TCRdb copy is limited to in-frame clones, with some not included. The profile shows some 120,000 clones, roughly 88% of them singletons. Sequenced material: peripheral blood, taken on day 0 of AZD1222 vaccination. The receptors originated from an adult in good health.

V and J are TRBV12-3 or TRBV12-4 and TRBJ2-7, with TRBD2 matching over 8 bases. The CDR3 has 12 amino acids. J was trimmed by 9 bases and V by 5 bases; bases with no gene match: 6. CDR3 bases: TGTGCCAGCAGTCTTAGCGGGATCCGGCAGTACTTC. Its protein product is CASSLSGIRQYF.

This clone appeared a single time. The genes are TRBV12-3 or TRBV12-4 and TRBJ1-1; D is unresolved. This CDR3 contains 13 residues. Trimming pared 6 bases from V and 1 base from J, leaving 9 bases between. The CDR3 DNA sequence: TGTGCCAGCAGACTCAACTGGAACACTGAAGCTTTCTTT. Translation gives CASRLNWNTEAFF.

The chain employs TRBV7-9 and TRBJ2-4; a possible D gene is TRBD2 (6 bases). CDR3 size: 15 residues. Germline lookup yields CDR1 SEHNR and CDR2 FQNEAQ (reference sequence). V shed 1 base and J shed 1 base, with 8 bases lying between them. The CDR3 region is CASSLGAGAKNIQYF. The CDR3 DNA sequence: TGTGCCAGCAGCTTAGGGGCGGGGGCCAAAAACATTCAGTACTTC. The entire variable domain, with the rest obtained from reference TRBV7-9 and TRBJ2-4, is as follows: DTGVSQNPRHKITKRGQNVTFRCDPISEHNRLYWYRQTLGQGPEFLTYFQNEAQLEKSRLLSDRFSAERPKGSFSTLEIQRTEQGDSAMYLCASSLGAGAKNIQYFGAGTRLSVL.

This sequence joins TRBV6-1 and TRBJ2-7; D gene uncertain. The CDR3 runs 12 residues. CDR1 and CDR2 from the germline V gene are MNHNS and SASEGT. V dropped 1 base and J dropped 3 bases, with 4 bases sitting between them. The CDR3 DNA reads as TGTGCCAGCAGTGAAGTACGCTACGAGCAGTACTTC. Protein: CASSEVRYEQYF.

This clone was seen once. The V gene is TRBV6-4, the J gene TRBJ1-2; unclear D gene. The V and J ends lost 2 bases and 3 bases respectively, with 7 bases between them. There are 13 residues in the CDR3. The germline V gene encodes CDR1 MRHNA and CDR2 SNTAGT. CDR3 in DNA: TGTGCCAGCAGTGACGAGGGCGACTATGGCTACACCTTC. It yields the protein CASSDEGDYGYTF.

V gene TRBV4-2 combines with J gene TRBJ2-7; 7 bases line up with TRBD1. This CDR3 has 16 amino acids. The trim removed 0 bases at V and 2 bases at J, leaving 7 bases unmatched. From germline, CDR1 is LGHNA and CDR2 YNFKEQ. CDR3 amino acids: CASSQDRDRVPYEQYF. As DNA, the CDR3 is TGTGCCAGCAGCCAAGACCGAGACAGGGTCCCCTACGAGCAGTACTTC.

The rearrangement links TRBV27 to TRBJ1-2; D possibly corresponds to TRBD1 (5 bases). Looked up from germline, CDR1 is MNHEY and CDR2 is SMNVEV (reference sequence). The CDR3 loop spans 12 amino acids. V shed 6 bases and J shed 10 bases, with 15 bases lying between them. As DNA, the CDR3 is TGTGCCAGCAGCGGGGGTGACCTGGACTACACCTTC. Protein sequence: CASSGGDLDYTF.

V and J are TRBV12-3 or TRBV12-4 and TRBJ1-1; no firm D call. The germline V and J ends were trimmed by 3 bases and 4 bases, with 6 bases remaining between them. The CDR3 consists of 12 residues. CDR3 nucleotides: TGTGCCAGCAGTTTTGTGGTCACTGAAGCTTTCTTT. This sequence encodes CASSFVVTEAFF.

V and J are TRBV6-5 and TRBJ1-4, with TRBD1 matching over 9 bases. V lost 6 bases, J lost 10 bases, and 9 bases stayed unmatched. CDR1 is MNHEY, CDR2 SVGAGI, per germline. The CDR3 has 14 residues. The CDR3, as DNA: TGTGCCAGCAGGCTTTTACAGGGGGCAGGAAAACTGTTTTTT. Translated: CASRLLQGAGKLFF.

The V and J genes are TRBV3-1 (or the pseudogene TRBV3-2) and TRBJ2-5; the match to TRBD2 covers 11 bases. The CDR3 has 15 residues. The trim removed 7 bases at V and 2 bases at J, leaving 6 bases unmatched. Per the germline V gene, CDR1 is LGHDT and CDR2 is YNNKEL (reference sequence). CDR3 nucleotide sequence: TGTGCCAGCACCTCCGGGACTAGCGGTCAAGAGACCCAGTACTTC. It yields the protein CASTSGTSGQETQYF.

V is TRBV12-3 or TRBV12-4 and J is TRBJ1-2; 9 nucleotides match TRBD1. The CDR3 runs 13 residues. V dropped 6 bases and J dropped 2; count of bases not matched to a gene: 1. CDR3 loop: CASSGTGNYGYTF. The CDR3 coding sequence is TGTGCCAGCAGCGGGACAGGGAACTATGGCTACACCTTC.

The chain carries TRBV5-5 and TRBJ2-3; tentatively, D is TRBD2 (6 bases). Per germline, CDR1 SGHKS and CDR2 YYEKEE (reference sequence). CDR3 length: 18 residues. V was clipped by 1 base and J by 0 bases, with 18 bases between them. The CDR3 DNA is TGTGCCAGCAGCTTGTCTACCATGGAGGGCAGAAGCACAGATACGCAGTATTTT. Protein: CASSLSTMEGRSTDTQYF.

Only a few counts were recorded for this clone. CDR3 DNA: TGTGCCAGCAGTTTTAAGGGGGCGCGAACTAATGAAAAACTGTTTTTT. The encoded protein is CASSFKGARTNEKLFF. The genes are TRBV27 and TRBJ1-4, with 7 bases aligning to TRBD1. Germline lookup yields CDR1 MNHEY and CDR2 SMNVEV (reference sequence). This CDR3 comprises 16 residues. J lost 1 base, V lost 3 bases, and 5 bases had no gene match.

This clone was observed once. The chain employs TRBV30 and TRBJ1-4, with D tentatively TRBD1 (5 bases). Germline CDR1 reads GTSNPN; CDR2 reads SVGIG (reference sequence). The CDR3 has 14 amino acids. The V and J ends lost 0 bases and 9 bases respectively, with 14 bases between them. The CDR3 DNA reads TGTGCCTGGAGTGTAACGGGGGGGTTAAAAAAACTGTTTTTT. Its translation: CAWSVTGGLKKLFF.

The V and J genes are TRBV28 and TRBJ1-6; TRBD1 agrees at 9 bases. The ends lost 5 bases at V and 7 bases at J; junction bases unmatched: 15. The length of the CDR3 is 18 residues. Germline values: CDR1 MDHEN, CDR2 SYDVKM. The CDR3 DNA sequence: TGTGCCAGCAGTCCGCCCACAGGGGGCGCGGGTGGGAATTCACCCCTCCACTTT. Its translation: CASSPPTGGAGGNSPLHF.

The genes are TRBV5-1 and TRBJ2-5; D is undetermined. This CDR3 has 12 amino acids. Trimming took off 5 bases at V and 5 bases at J, with 10 bases between the two ends. Looked up from germline, CDR1 is SGHRS and CDR2 is YFSETQ. The CDR3 spells CASRDEGETQYF. DNA for the CDR3: TGCGCCAGCAGGGATGAAGGCGAGACCCAGTACTTC.